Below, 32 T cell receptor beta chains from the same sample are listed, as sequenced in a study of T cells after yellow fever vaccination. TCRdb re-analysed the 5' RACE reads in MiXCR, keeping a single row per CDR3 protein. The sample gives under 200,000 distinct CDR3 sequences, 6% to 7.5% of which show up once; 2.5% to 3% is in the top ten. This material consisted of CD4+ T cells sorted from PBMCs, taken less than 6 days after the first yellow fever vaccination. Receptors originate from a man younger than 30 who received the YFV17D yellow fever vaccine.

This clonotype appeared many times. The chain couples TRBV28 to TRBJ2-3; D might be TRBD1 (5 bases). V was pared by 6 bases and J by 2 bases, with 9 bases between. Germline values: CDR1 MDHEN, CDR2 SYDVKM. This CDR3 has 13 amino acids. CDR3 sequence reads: CASRQTATDTQYF. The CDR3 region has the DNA TGTGCCAGCAGGCAGACAGCCACAGATACGCAGTATTTT.

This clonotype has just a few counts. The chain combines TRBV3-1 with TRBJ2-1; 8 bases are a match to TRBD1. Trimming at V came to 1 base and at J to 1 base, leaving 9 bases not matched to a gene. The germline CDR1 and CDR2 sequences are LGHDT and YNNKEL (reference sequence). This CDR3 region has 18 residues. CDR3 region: CASSQATWTGRSYNEQFF. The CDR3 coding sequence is TGTGCCAGCAGCCAAGCCACCTGGACAGGGCGGTCCTACAATGAGCAGTTCTTC.

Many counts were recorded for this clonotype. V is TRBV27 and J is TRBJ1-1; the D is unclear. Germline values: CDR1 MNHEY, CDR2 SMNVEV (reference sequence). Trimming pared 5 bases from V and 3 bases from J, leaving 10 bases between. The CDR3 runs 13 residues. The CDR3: CASSPSPDTEAFF. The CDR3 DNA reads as TGTGCCAGCAGTCCATCGCCGGACACTGAAGCTTTCTTT.

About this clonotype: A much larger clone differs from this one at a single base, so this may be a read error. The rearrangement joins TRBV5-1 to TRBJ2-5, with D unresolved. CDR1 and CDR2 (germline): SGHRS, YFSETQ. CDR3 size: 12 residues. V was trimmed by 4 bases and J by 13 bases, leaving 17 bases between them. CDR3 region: CASSLEHGERYF. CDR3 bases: TGCGCCAGCAGCCTGGAACATGGTGAAAGGTACTTC. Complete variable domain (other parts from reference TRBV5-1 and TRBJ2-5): KAGVTQTPRYLIKTRGQQVTLSCSPISGHRSVSWYQQTPGQGLQFLFEYFSETQRNKGNFPGRFSGRQFSNSRSEMNVSTLELGDSALYLCASSLEHGERYFGPGTRLLVL.

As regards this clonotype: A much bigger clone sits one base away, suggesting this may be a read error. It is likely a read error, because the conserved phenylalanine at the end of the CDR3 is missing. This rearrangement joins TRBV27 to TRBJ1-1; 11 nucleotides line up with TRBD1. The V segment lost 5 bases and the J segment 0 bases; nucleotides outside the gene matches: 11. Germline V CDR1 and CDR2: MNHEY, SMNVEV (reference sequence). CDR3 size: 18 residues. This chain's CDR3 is CASSPSDRGLPLNTEAFY. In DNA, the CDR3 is TGTGCCAGCAGTCCGTCGGACAGGGGGCTTCCATTGAACACTGAAGCTTTCTAT.

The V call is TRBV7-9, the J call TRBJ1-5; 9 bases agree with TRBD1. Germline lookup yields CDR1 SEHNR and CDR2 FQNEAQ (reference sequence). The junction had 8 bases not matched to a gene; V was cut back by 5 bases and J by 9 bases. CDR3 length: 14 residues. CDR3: CASSKPGTGSPQHF. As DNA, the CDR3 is TGTGCCAGCAGCAAACCCGGGACAGGGTCGCCCCAGCATTTT.

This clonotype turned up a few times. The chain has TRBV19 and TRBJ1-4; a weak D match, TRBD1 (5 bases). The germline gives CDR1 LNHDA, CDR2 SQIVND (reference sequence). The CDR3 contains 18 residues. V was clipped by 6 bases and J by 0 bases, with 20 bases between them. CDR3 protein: CASRKQALTLATNEKLFF. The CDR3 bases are TGTGCCAGTAGGAAACAGGCCCTAACGCTTGCAACTAATGAAAAACTGTTTTTT. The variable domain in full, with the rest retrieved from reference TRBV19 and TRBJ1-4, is DGGITQSPKYLFRKEGQNVTLSCEQNLNHDAMYWYRQDPGQGLRLIYYSQIVNDFQKGDIAEGYSVSREKKESFPLTVTSAQKNPTAFYLCASRKQALTLATNEKLFFGSGTQLSVL.

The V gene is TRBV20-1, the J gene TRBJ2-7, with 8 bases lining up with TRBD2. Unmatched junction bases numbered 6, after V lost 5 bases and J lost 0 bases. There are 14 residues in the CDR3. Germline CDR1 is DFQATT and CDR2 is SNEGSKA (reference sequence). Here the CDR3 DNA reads TGCAGTGCTCTATTAGCGGGGAGCTCCTACGAGCAGTACTTC. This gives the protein CSALLAGSSYEQYF.

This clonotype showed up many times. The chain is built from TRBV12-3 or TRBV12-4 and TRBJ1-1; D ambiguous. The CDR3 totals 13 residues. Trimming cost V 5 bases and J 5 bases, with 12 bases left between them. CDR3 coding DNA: TGTGCCAGCAGTCTCCCGTCGAAAACTGAAGCTTTCTTT. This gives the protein CASSLPSKTEAFF.

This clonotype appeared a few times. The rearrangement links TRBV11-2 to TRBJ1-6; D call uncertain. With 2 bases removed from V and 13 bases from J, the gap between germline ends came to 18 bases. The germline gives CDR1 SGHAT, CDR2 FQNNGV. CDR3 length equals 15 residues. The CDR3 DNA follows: TGTGCCAGCAGCTTATCGTTGGAGGGTTATCGGCCCCTCCACTTT. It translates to CASSLSLEGYRPLHF.

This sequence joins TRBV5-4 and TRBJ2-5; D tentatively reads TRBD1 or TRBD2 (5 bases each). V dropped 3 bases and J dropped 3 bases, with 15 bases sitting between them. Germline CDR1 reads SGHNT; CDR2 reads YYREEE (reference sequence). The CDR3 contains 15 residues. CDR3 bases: TGTGCCAGCAGCTCCCCCCTGGGGACCGAAGAGACCCAGTACTTC. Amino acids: CASSSPLGTEETQYF.

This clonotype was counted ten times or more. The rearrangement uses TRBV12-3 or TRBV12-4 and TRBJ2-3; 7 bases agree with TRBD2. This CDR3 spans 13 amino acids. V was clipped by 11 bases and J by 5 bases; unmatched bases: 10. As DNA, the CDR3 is TGTGCCTCCTCAGCGGGGCTATTAGATACGCAGTATTTT. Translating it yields CASSAGLLDTQYF.

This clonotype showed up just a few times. The CDR3 sequence: CASSLEHRGGATQYF. CDR3 DNA sequence: TGTGCCAGCAGCTTAGAACACAGGGGAGGCGCGACCCAGTACTTC. The chain recombines TRBV11-1 with TRBJ2-5; perhaps TRBD1 as D (7 bases). Deletions cut 1 base from V and 7 bases from J, with 16 bases between. The CDR3 loop spans 15 amino acids. The germline gives CDR1 SGHAT, CDR2 FQDESV (reference sequence).

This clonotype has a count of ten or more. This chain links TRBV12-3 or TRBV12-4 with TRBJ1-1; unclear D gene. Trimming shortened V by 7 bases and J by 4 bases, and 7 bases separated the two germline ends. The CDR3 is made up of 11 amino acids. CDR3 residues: CASTSLTEAFF. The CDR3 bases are TGTGCCAGCACTTCCCTCACTGAAGCTTTCTTT.

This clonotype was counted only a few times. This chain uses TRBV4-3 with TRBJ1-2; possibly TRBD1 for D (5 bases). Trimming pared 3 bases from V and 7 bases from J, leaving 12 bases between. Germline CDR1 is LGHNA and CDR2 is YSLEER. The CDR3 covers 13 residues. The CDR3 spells CASSHGAGSGYTF. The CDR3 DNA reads TGCGCCAGCAGCCATGGGGCTGGCAGTGGCTACACCTTC.

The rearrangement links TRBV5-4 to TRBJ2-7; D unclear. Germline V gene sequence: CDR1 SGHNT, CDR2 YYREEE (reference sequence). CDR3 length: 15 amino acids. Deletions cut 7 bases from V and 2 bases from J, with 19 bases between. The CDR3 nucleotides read TGTGCCAGCCAACTGAACAAAGAAAACACCTACGAGCAGTACGTC. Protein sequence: CASQLNKENTYEQYV.

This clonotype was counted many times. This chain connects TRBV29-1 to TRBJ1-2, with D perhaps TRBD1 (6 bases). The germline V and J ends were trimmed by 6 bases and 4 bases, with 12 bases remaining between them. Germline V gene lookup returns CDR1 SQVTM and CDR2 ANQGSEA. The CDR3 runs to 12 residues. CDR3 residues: CSVGPQGYGYTF. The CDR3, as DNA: TGCAGCGTCGGCCCACAGGGCTATGGCTACACCTTC.

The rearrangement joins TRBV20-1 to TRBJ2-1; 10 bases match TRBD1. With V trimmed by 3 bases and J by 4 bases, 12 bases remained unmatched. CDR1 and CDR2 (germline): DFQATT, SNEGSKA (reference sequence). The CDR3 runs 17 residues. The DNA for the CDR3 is TGCAGTGCTAGCAACCGGGACAGGGGTCCGGGGTACAATGAGCAGTTCTTC. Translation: CSASNRDRGPGYNEQFF.

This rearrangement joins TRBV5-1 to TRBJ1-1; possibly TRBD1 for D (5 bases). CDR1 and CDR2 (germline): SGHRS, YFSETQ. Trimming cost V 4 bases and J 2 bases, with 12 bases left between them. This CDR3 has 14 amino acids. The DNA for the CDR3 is TGCGCCAGCAGCGAGACAGCTTCCAACACTGAAGCTTTCTTT. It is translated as CASSETASNTEAFF.

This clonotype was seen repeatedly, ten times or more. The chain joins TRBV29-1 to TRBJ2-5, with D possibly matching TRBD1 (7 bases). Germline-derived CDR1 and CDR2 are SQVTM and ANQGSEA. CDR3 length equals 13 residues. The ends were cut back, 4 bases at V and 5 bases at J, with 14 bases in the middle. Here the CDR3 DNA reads TGCAGCGTTGCTTTTTCAGGGGGGGAGACCCAGTACTTC. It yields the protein CSVAFSGGETQYF.

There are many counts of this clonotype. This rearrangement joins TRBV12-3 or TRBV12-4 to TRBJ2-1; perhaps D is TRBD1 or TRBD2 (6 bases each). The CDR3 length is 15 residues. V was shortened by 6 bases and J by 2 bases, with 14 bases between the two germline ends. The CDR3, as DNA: TGTGCCAGCAGGCGAGGGGGGATCACCTACAATGAGCAGTTCTTC. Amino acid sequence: CASRRGGITYNEQFF.

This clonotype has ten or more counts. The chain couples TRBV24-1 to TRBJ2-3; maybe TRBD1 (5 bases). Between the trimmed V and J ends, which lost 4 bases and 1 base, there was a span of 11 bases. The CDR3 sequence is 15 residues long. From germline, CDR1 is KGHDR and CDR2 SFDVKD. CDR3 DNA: TGTGCCACCAGTGACCAGTCAGGGCGCACAGATACGCAGTATTTT. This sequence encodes CATSDQSGRTDTQYF.

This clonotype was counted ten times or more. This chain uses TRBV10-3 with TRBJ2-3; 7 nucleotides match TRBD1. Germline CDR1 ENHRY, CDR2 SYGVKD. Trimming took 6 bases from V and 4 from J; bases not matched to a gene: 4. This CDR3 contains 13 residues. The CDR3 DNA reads TGTGCCATCAGAGAAACAGGGGCAGATACGCAGTATTTT. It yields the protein CAIRETGADTQYF.

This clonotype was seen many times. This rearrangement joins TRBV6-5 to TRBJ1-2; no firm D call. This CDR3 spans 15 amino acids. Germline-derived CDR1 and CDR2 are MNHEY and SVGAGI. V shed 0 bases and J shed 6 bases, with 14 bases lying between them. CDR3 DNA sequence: TGTGCCAGCAGTTACTCGATACCGTCGGTCGATGGCTACACCTTC. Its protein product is CASSYSIPSVDGYTF.

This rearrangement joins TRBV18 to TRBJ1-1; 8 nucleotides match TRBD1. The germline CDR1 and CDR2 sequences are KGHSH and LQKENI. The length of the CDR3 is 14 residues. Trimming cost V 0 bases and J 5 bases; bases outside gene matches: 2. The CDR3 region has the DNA TGTGCCAGCTCACCACCGACAGGGGTGACTGAAGCTTTCTTT. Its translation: CASSPPTGVTEAFF.

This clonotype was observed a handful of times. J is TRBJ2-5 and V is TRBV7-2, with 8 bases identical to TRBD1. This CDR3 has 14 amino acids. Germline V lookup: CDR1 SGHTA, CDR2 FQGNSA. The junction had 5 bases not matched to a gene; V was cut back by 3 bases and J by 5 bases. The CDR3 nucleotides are TGTGCCAGCAGCTTCGACAGGGGTTGGGAGACCCAGTACTTC. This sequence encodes CASSFDRGWETQYF.

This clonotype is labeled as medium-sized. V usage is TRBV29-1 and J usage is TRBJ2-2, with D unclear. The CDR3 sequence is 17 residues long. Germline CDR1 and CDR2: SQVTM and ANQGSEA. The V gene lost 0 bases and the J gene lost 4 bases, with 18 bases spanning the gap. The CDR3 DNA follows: TGCAGCGTTGAAGATTGGGGTTCTGAGGATTCCACCGGGGAGCTGTTTTTT. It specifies CSVEDWGSEDSTGELFF.

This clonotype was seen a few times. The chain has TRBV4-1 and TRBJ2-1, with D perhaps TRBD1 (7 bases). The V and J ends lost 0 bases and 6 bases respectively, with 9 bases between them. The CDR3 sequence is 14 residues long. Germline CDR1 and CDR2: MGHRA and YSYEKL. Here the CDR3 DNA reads TGCGCCAGCAGCCAAGATCAGGGGGGCAATGAGCAGTTCTTC. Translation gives CASSQDQGGNEQFF.

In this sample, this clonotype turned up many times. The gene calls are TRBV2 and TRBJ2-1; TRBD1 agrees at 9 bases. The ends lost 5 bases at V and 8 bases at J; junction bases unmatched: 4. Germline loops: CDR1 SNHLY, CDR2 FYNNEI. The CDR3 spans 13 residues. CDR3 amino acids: CASSQTGGYEQFF. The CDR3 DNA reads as TGTGCCAGCAGTCAGACAGGGGGATATGAGCAGTTCTTC.

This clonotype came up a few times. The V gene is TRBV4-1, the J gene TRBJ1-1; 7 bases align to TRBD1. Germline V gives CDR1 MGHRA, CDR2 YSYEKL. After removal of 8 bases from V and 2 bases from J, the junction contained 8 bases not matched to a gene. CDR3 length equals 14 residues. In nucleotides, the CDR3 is TGCGCCAGCTATCAGACAGGGACTAACACTGAAGCTTTCTTT. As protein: CASYQTGTNTEAFF.

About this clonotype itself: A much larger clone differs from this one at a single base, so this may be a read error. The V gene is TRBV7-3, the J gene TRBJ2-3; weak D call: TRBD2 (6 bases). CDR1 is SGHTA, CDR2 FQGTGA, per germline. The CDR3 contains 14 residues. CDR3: CAGSNGPGEDTQYF. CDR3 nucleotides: TGTGCCGGCAGCAACGGGCCGGGGGAAGATACGCAGTATTTT.

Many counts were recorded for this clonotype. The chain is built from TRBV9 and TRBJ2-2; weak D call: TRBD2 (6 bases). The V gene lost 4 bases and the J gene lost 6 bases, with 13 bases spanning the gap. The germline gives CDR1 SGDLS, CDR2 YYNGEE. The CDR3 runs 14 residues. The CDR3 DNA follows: TGTGCCAGCAGCCTGGGGTCGGGGGCCGGGGAGCTGTTTTTT. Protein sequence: CASSLGSGAGELFF.